Sequencing of this T cell receptor beta chain was carried out in a study of vaccination and CD4 T cells after COVID-19. On the study more broadly: Investigators took post-vaccine samples a median roughly 73 days after dose two, within a range of 14 to 241. Cells were stimulated with overlapping spike peptide pools from SARS-CoV-2, HCoV-NL63, HCoV-OC43 and HCoV-229E. Whole-study findings and limits: From about 20 to 38, the median of SARS-CoV-2-reactive clonotypes rose without reaching significance.

This CDR3 is 15 amino acids long. Germline lookup yields CDR1 SGHVS and CDR2 FNYEAQ. Trimming cost V 5 bases and J 2 bases, with 15 bases left between them. In regard to this clonotype: Its antigen is as yet unknown.

Sequenced with the Oncomine TCR Beta short-read assay was DNA taken from cultured CD4+ T cells. Genomic DNA was isolated from CD4+ T cells that had been cultured. TCRdb processed the PCR reads anew with MiXCR; each CDR3 protein has one entry. The repertoire holds some 5,400 distinct CDR3 sequences, 30% to 50% seen once, with approximately 40% in the top ten. Indicated treatment: approximately 9-day PBMC culture with coronavirus spike peptide pools or control peptides (ViraFEST assay). The unexposed donor's CD4+ T cells were collected before the COVID-19 pandemic (2011-2018). The receptor was isolated from a human donor in good health. Material for sequencing was CD4+ T cells from blood, cultured in vitro. V and J are TRBV7-6 and TRBJ1-2, with a possible D match to TRBD1 (5 bases). CDR3 amino acids: CASSLGSGENYGYTF. The CDR3 nucleotides read TGTGCCAGCAGCCTGGGGTCGGGGGAAAACTATGGCTACACCTTC.